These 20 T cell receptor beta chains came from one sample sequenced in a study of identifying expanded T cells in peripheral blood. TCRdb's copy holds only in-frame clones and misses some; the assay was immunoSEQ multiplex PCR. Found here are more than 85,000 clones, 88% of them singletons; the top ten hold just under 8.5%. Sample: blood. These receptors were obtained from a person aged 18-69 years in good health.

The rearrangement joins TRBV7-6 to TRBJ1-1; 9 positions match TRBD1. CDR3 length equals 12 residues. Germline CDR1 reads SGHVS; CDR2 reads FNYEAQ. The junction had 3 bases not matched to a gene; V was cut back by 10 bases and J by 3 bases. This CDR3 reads CATRDRDTEAFF. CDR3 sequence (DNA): TGTGCCACCCGGGACAGGGACACTGAAGCTTTCTTT.

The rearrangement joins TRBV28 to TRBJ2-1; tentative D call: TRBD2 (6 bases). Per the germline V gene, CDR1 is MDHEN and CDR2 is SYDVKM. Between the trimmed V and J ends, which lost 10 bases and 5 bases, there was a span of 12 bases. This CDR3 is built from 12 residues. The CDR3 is CATGGQNNEQFF. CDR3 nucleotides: TGTGCCACCGGAGGGCAGAACAATGAGCAGTTCTTC.

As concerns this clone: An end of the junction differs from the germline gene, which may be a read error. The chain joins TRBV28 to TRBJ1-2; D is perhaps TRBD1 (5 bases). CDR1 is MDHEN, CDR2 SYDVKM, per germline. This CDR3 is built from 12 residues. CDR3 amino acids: CASSLQQGRSSF. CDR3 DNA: TGTGCCAGCAGTTTACAGCAGGGTAGAAGCTCCTTC.

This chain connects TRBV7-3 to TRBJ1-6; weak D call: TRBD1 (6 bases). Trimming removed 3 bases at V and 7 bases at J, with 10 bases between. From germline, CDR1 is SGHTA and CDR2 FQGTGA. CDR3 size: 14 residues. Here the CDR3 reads CASSLEGGNSPLHF. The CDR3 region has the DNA TGTGCCAGCAGCTTGGAAGGGGGAAATTCACCCCTCCACTTT.

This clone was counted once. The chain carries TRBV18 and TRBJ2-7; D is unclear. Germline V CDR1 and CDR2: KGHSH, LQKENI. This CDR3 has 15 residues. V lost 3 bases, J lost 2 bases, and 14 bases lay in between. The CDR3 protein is CASSPMWQKTYEQYF. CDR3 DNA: TGTGCCAGCTCACCGATGTGGCAGAAAACCTACGAGCAGTACTTC.

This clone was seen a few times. As DNA, the CDR3 is TGTGCGTATACCGGGACAGGGATGATGAACACTGAAGCTTTCTTT. Amino acids: CAYTGTGMMNTEAFF. This chain uses TRBV30 with TRBJ1-1, with 9 positions matching TRBD1. The CDR3 length is 15 residues. The V gene's germline CDR1 is GTSNPN and CDR2 SVGIG (reference sequence). Full variable domain (missing parts from reference TRBV30 and TRBJ1-1): SQTIHQWPATLVQPVGSPLSLECTVEGTSNPNLYWYRQAAGRGLQLLFYSVGIGQISSEVPQNLSASRPQDRQFILSSKKLLLSDSGFYLCAYTGTGMMNTEAFFGQGTRLTVV.

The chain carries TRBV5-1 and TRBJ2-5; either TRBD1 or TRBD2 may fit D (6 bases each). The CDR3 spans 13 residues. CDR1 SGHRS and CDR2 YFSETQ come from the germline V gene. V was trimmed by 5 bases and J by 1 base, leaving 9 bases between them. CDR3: CASSKGGQETQYF. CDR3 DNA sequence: TGCGCCAGCAGTAAGGGGGGCCAAGAGACCCAGTACTTC.

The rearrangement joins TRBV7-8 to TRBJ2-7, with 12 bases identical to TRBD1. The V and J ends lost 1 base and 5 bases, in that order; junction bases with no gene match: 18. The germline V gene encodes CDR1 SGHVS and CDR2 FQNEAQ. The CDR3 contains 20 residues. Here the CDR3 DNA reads TGTGCCAGCAGCTTAGAGTCGGTCGGGACAGGGGGCAGGTTAGGGGACGAGCAGTACTTC. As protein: CASSLESVGTGGRLGDEQYF.

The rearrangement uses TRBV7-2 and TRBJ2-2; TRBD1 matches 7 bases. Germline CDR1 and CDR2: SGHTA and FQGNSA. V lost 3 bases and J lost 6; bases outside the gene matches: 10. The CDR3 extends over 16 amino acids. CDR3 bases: TGTGCCAGCAGCTTGAAACTTAACAGGGGAGCCGGGGAGCTGTTTTTT. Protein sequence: CASSLKLNRGAGELFF.

The CDR3 DNA is TGTGCCAGCAGGCCTAGCGGGGAACAAGAGACCCAGTACTTC. It yields the protein CASRPSGEQETQYF. This chain joins TRBV7-9 and TRBJ2-5; TRBD2 matches at 9 bases. The CDR3 loop spans 14 amino acids. Germline V gene lookup returns CDR1 SEHNR and CDR2 FQNEAQ (reference sequence). The J segment lost 2 bases and the V segment lost 6 bases, leaving 4 bases of the junction unmatched.

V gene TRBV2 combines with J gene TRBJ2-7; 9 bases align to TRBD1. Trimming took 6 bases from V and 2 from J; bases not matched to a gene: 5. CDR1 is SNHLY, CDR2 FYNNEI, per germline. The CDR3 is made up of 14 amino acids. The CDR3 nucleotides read TGTGCCAGCAGCCCGGGACAGGGAGCCTACGAGCAGTACTTC. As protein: CASSPGQGAYEQYF.

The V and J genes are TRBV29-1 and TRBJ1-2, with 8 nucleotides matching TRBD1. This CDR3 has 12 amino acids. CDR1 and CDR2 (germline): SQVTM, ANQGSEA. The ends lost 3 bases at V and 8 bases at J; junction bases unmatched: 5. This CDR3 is CSVDRTGPGYTF. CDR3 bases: TGCAGCGTTGACCGGACAGGGCCCGGCTACACCTTC. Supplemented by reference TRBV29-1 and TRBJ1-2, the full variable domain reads SAVISQKPSRDICQRGTSLTIQCQVDSQVTMMFWYRQQPGQSLTLIATANQGSEATYESGFVIDKFPISRPNLTFSTLTVSNMSPEDSSIYLCSVDRTGPGYTFGSGTRLTVV.

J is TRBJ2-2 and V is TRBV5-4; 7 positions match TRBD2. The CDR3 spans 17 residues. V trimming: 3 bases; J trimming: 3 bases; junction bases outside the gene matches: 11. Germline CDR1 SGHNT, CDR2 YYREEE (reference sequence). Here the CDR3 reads CASSWGPGEGDTGELFF. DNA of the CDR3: TGTGCCAGCAGCTGGGGACCCGGGGAGGGAGACACCGGGGAGCTGTTTTTT.

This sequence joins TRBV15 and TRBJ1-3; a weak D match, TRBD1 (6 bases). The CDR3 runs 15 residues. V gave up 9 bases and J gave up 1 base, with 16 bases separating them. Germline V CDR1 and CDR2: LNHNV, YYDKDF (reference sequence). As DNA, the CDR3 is TGTGCCACAGCAGGTTACAGGGCTTCTGGAAACACCATATATTTT. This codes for CATAGYRASGNTIYF.

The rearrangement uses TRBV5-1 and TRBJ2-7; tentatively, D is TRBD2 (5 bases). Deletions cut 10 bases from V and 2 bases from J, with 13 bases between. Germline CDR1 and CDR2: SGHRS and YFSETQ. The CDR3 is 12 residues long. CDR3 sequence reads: CASKRGPYEQYF. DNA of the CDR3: TGCGCCTCGAAAAGAGGGCCCTACGAGCAGTACTTC.

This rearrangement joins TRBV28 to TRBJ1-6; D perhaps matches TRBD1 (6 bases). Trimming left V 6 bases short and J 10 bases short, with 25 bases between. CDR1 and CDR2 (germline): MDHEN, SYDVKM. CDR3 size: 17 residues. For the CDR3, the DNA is TGTGCCAGCAGCAGCACTGGACAGAGGACGTCGGAGTCACCCCTCCACTTT. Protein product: CASSSTGQRTSESPLHF.

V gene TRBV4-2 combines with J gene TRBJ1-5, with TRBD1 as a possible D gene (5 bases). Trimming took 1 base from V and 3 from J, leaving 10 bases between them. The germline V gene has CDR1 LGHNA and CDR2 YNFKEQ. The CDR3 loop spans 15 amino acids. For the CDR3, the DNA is TGTGCCAGCAGCCAAGCGGGGGAGAACAATCAGCCCCAGCATTTT. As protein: CASSQAGENNQPQHF.

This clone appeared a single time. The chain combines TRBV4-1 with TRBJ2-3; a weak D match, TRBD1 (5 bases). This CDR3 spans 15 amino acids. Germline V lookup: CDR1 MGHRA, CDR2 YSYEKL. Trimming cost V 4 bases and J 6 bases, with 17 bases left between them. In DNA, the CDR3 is TGCGCCAGCAGCCGGGGCGACAGAGCCTTGGATACGCAGTATTTT. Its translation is CASSRGDRALDTQYF.

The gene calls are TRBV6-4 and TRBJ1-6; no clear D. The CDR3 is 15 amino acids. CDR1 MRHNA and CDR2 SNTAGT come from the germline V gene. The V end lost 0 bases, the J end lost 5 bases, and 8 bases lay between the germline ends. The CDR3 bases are TGTGCCAGCAGTGACTCCCCGGCGGATAATTCACCCCTCCACTTT. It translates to CASSDSPADNSPLHF.

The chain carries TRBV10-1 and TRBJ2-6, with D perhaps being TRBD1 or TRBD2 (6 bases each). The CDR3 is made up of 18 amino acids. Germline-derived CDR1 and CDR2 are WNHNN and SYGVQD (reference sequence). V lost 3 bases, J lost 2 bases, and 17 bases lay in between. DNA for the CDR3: TGCGCCAGCAGTGATGGGGGGCTCCTATCGGCTGGGGCCAACGTCCTGACTTTC. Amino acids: CASSDGGLLSAGANVLTF.